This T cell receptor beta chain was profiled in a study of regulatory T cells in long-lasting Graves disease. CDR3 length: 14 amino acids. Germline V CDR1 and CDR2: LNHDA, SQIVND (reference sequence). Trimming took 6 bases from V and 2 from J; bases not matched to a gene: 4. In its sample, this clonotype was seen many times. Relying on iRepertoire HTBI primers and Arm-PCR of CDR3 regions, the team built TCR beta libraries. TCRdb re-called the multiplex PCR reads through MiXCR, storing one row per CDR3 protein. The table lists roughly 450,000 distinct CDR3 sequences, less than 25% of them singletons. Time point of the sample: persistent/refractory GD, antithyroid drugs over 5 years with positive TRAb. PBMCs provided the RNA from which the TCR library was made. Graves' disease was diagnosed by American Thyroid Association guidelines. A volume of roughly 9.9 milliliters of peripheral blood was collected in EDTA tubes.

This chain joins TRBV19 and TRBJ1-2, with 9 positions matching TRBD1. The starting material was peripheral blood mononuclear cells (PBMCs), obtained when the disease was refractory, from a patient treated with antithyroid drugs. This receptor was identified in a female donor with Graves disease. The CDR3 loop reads CASSPTGGNYGYTF. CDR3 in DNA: TGTGCCAGTAGCCCGACAGGGGGGAACTATGGCTACACCTTC.